Described below is a single T cell receptor beta chain sequence and its context. TCRdb keeps only in-frame clones here, not all; method: immunoSEQ multiplex PCR. This sample has 55,000 to 75,000 clones, with around 84% found just once. The ends were cut back, 2 bases at V and 6 bases at J, with 8 bases in the middle. Per germline, CDR1 SGHRS and CDR2 YFSETQ. This CDR3 comprises 13 residues. This entry is derived from a study of blood T cell repertoires in COVID-19. Overall study: The cDNA or gDNA used as material had been derived from T cells, B-cell-depleted T cells, or PBMCs.

V gene TRBV5-1 combines with J gene TRBJ2-2; D may be TRBD2 (5 bases). The source material was peripheral blood. This TCR was sampled from a man aged 50 or older with active COVID-19. The DNA of the CDR3 is TGCGCCAGCAGCTTTACTAGTCCCGGGGAGCTGTTTTTT. This codes for CASSFTSPGELFF.